Reported below is one T cell receptor beta chain. The CDR3 is 14 amino acids. CDR1 and CDR2 from the germline V gene are SGHNT and YYREEE (reference sequence). V lost 7 bases to trimming and J lost 4 bases, with 15 bases between them. The data derive from a study of blood T cell repertoires in COVID-19. TCRdb's table, derived via immunoSEQ multiplex PCR, lists solely in-frame clones and lacks some. In the table there are about 180,000 clones, 70% to 90% of which are singletons. This sequence originates from a man aged 55 to 70 with acute or convalescent COVID-19. The chain recombines TRBV5-4 with TRBJ2-1, with a possible D match to TRBD1 (5 bases). The sequenced material came from peripheral blood. CDR3 DNA: TGTGCCAGCCGCATGGGCGCAGGGTACAATGAGCAGTTCTTC. It yields the protein CASRMGAGYNEQFF.